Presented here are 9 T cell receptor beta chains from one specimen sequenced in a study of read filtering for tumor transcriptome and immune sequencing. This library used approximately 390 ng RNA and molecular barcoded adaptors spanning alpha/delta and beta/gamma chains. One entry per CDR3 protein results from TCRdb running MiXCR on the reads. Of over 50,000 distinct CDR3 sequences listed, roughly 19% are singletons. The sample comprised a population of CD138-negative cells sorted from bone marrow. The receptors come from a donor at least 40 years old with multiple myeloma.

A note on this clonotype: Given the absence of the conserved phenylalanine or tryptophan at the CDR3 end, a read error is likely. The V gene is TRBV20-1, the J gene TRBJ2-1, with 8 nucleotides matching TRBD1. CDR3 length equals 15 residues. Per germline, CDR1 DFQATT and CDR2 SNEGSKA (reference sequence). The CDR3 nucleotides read TGCAGTGCTAGAGACTCAGGGGGCTCCTGCAATGAGCAGTTCTAC. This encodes CSARDSGGSCNEQFY.

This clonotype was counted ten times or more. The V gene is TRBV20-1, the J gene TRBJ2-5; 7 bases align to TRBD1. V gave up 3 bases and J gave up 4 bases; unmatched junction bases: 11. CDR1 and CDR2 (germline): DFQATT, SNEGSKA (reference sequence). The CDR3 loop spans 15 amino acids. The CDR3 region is CSASRQQGRGETQYF. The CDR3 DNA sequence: TGCAGTGCTAGCCGACAACAGGGGCGCGGAGAGACCCAGTACTTC.

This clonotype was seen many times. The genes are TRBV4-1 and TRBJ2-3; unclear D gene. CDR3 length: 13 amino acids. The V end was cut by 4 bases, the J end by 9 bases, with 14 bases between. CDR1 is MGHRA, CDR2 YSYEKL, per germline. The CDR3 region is CASSPTSPYTQYF. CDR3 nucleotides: TGCGCCAGCAGCCCCACGTCACCCTACACGCAGTATTTT.

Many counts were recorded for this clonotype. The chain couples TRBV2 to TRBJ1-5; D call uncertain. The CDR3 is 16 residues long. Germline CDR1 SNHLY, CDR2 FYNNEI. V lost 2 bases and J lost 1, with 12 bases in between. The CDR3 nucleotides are TGTGCCAGCAGTGAAAACGGAGGGTGGAGCAATCAGCCCCAGCATTTT. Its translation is CASSENGGWSNQPQHF.

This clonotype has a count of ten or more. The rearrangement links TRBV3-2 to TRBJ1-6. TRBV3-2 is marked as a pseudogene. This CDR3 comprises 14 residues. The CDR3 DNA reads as TGTGCCAGCAGCTCCAGCGCCTATAATTCACCCCTCCACTTT. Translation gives CASSSSAYNSPLHF.

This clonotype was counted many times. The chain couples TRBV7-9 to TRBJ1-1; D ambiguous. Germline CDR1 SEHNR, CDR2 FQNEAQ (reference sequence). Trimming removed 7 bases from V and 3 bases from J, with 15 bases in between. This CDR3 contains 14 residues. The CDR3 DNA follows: TGTGCCAGCATCGACGGAGGTCGGGACACTGAAGCTTTCTTT. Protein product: CASIDGGRDTEAFF.

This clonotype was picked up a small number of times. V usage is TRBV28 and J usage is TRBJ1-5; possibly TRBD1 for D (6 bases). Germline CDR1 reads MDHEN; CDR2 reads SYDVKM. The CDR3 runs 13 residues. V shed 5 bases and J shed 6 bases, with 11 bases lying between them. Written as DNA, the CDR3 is TGTGCCAGCAGTACCTGGGGGGCTCAGCCCCAGCATTTT. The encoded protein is CASSTWGAQPQHF.

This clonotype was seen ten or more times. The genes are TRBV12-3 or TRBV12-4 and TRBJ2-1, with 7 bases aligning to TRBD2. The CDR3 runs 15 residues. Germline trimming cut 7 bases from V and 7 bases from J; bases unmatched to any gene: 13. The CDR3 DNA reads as TGTGCCAGCACCTTACGAGGACTAGGTCTAAATGAGCAGTTCTTC. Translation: CASTLRGLGLNEQFF.

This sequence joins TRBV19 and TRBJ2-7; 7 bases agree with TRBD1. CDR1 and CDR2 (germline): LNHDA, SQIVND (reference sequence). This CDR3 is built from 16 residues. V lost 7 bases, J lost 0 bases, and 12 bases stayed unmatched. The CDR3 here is CASTVKGGAFSYEQYF. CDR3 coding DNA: TGTGCCAGTACCGTGAAAGGGGGCGCTTTCTCCTACGAGCAGTACTTC.